The rows below give T cell receptor beta chains drawn from one sample of a study of blood T cell repertoires in COVID-19. The assay was immunoSEQ multiplex PCR, and TCRdb's table has in-frame clones only and misses some. Counted here are just over 200,000 clones, about nine tenths occurring once; the ten biggest clones make up more than 5.5%. Sequenced input: peripheral blood. Every receptor here comes from a man older than 75 with acute or convalescent COVID-19. Each CDR3 is given with its conserved first and last residue. The D gene is left open where the match is weak. Not every row has a clone size; where given, it reads once, few, many or a size class.

>-|-|TRBJ2-4|TRBV18
TGTGCCAGCTCCACCCGACAGGTATCCAGCAGCATTCAGTACTTC
CASSTRQVSSSIQYF
>TRBD1|-|TRBJ2-3|TRBV19
TGTGCCAGTAGTTTTAAAGGGGACAGGCTCACAGATACGCAGTATTTT
CASSFKGDRLTDTQYF
>TRBD2|-|TRBJ2-5|TRBV9
TGTGCCAGCAGCTTGGGACTAGCGCCCCAAGAGACCCAGTACTTC
CASSLGLAPQETQYF
>-|-|TRBJ2-3|TRBV7-3
TGTGCCAGCAGTTCGAGGCAACAGGGATTAGGAGATACGCAGTATTTT
CASSSRQQGLGDTQYF
>TRBD1|once|TRBJ2-2|TRBV7-9
TGTGCCGGCAACTCCGGGACAGGGGACACCGGGGAGCTGTTTTTT
CAGNSGTGDTGELFF
>-|-|TRBJ1-1|TRBV29-1
TGCAGCGGCCTTTCAGGGAACACTGAAGCTTTCTTT
CSGLSGNTEAFF
>-|-|TRBJ2-2|TRBV15
TGTGCCACCAGCAGAGAACGGGGAGGCACCGGGGAGCTGTTTTTT
CATSRERGGTGELFF
>TRBD2|-|TRBJ2-3|TRBV6-2/TRBV6-3
TGTGCCAGCAGTTACTCGACCCTAGCGGGAGTGATAACAGATACGCAGTATTTT
CASSYSTLAGVITDTQYF
>TRBD1|-|TRBJ2-4|TRBV23-1
TGCGCCAGCAGTCAATCGATGGACAGGGTTACCAAAAACATTCAGTACTTC
CASSQSMDRVTKNIQYF
>-|-|TRBJ2-3|TRBV12-3/TRBV12-4
TGTGCCAGCAGGGGGCCAGGAGATACGCAGTATTTT
CASRGPGDTQYF
>TRBD2|-|TRBJ2-7|TRBV7-9
TGTGCCAGCAGCTTATTAGCGGGAGTGGGCGAGCAGTACTTC
CASSLLAGVGEQYF
>-|few|TRBJ1-5|TRBV12-3/TRBV12-4
TGTGCCAGTGTAGACAGAACCAATCAGCCCCAGCATTTT
CASVDRTNQPQHF
>-|few|TRBJ1-2|TRBV29-1
TGCAGCGTTGAAGGGGGCGCAAGAGGAGTGAGGGGCTACACCTTC
CSVEGGARGVRGYTF
>TRBD2|-|TRBJ2-4|TRBV5-4
TGTGCCACCAGTAACCCGGACGGGGGGTTGAACATTCAGTACTTC
CATSNPDGGLNIQYF
>TRBD2|-|TRBJ2-5|TRBV5-8
TGTGCCAGCAGCTGGGGTCCTAGCGGGAGAGTCCAAGAGACCCAGTACTTC
CASSWGPSGRVQETQYF
>-|-|TRBJ2-1|TRBV12-3/TRBV12-4
TGTGCCAGCAGCTGGGCCGCTAATGAGCAGTTCTTC
CASSWAANEQFF
>TRBD1|-|TRBJ2-2|TRBV5-1
TGCGCCAGCAGCTCGGACAGGGTAGCCACCGGGGAGCTGTTTTTT
CASSSDRVATGELFF
>-|-|TRBJ1-2|TRBV2
TGTGCCAGCAGTGGGCTTACAGATACATATGGCTACACCTTC
CASSGLTDTYGYTF
>TRBD2|-|TRBJ2-1|TRBV6-2/TRBV6-3
TGTGCCAGCAGTAAACGTCCTTTGACTAGCGGCCGGTACAATGAGCAGTTCTTC
CASSKRPLTSGRYNEQFF
>-|-|TRBJ2-7|TRBV7-8
TGTGCCAGCAGCCAGGCCCCGGAGCGCGAGCAGTACTTC
CASSQAPEREQYF